This entry lists 32 T cell receptor beta chains sequenced from one sample in a study of vaccination and CD4 T cells after COVID-19. Treatment of the sample: approximately 9-day PBMC culture with coronavirus spike peptide pools or control peptides (ViraFEST assay). Sequenced with the Oncomine TCR Beta short-read assay was DNA taken from cultured CD4+ T cells. TCRdb re-called the PCR reads with MiXCR, one entry per CDR3 protein. Seen here are about 14,000 distinct CDR3 sequences, around half observed once, and the top ten hold over 8%. The antigens for these receptors are not known. The sequencing input was CD4+ T cells from blood, cultured in vitro. Receptors originate from a human donor who had recovered from COVID-19.

V gene TRBV6-1 combines with J gene TRBJ2-1, with 11 bases matching TRBD1. Germline V lookup: CDR1 MNHNS, CDR2 SASEGT. V was pared by 4 bases and J by 9 bases, with 2 bases of the junction left unmatched. The CDR3 totals 13 residues. The CDR3 is CASSAGTGGEQFF. The CDR3 bases are TGTGCCAGCAGTGCCGGGACAGGGGGTGAGCAGTTCTTC.

The rearrangement uses TRBV6-1 and TRBJ2-2; D is ambiguous. From germline, CDR1 is MNHNS and CDR2 SASEGT. The CDR3 runs 16 residues. V lost 4 bases and J 0 bases, leaving 12 bases between the germline ends. The CDR3 loop reads CASSARHQANTGELFF. The CDR3 DNA is TGTGCCAGCAGTGCTCGACATCAAGCGAACACCGGGGAGCTGTTTTTT.

This clonotype was observed once. V usage is TRBV7-2 and J usage is TRBJ2-1, with D possibly TRBD2 on 6 matching bases. The CDR3 is 16 residues long. V was cut by 5 bases and J by 4 bases, with 18 bases left in between. Germline CDR1 and CDR2: SGHTA and FQGNSA. As DNA, the CDR3 is TGTGCCAGCAGCGCGGGCCCGGGAGTCTCTTACAATGAGCAGTTCTTC. It yields the protein CASSAGPGVSYNEQFF.

This chain joins TRBV6-5 and TRBJ2-7; D is perhaps TRBD2 (5 bases). V lost 0 bases, J lost 1 base, and 16 bases lay in between. The CDR3 consists of 17 residues. CDR1 MNHEY and CDR2 SVGAGI come from the germline V gene. The CDR3 spells CASSYSKVGSGSYEQYF. The CDR3 bases are TGTGCCAGCAGTTACTCGAAAGTGGGCAGCGGATCCTACGAGCAGTACTTC.

V and J are TRBV19 and TRBJ1-1, with a weak D call TRBD1 (6 bases). The CDR3 spans 15 residues. Germline V CDR1 and CDR2: LNHDA, SQIVND (reference sequence). V dropped 4 bases and J dropped 3 bases, with 15 bases sitting between them. The CDR3 sequence is CASSRTPAGDTEAFF. The CDR3 nucleotides read TGTGCCAGTAGTAGAACCCCAGCAGGGGACACTGAAGCTTTCTTT.

This clonotype has only one observation. As DNA, the CDR3 is TGTGCCAGCAGCTTGGGGGCTCCGGGACAGGGGGCCTACGAGCAGTACTTC. As protein: CASSLGAPGQGAYEQYF. The V and J genes are TRBV7-2 and TRBJ2-7; 11 bases agree with TRBD1. The CDR3 totals 17 residues. J lost 2 bases, V lost 3 bases, and 9 bases had no gene match. Looked up from germline, CDR1 is SGHTA and CDR2 is FQGNSA. The complete variable domain, with remaining parts taken from reference TRBV7-2 and TRBJ2-7, reads GAGVSQSPSNKVTEKGKDVELRCDPISGHTALYWYRQSLGQGLEFLIYFQGNSAPDKSGLPSDRFSAERTGGSVSTLTIQRTQQEDSAVYLCASSLGAPGQGAYEQYFGPGTRLTVT.

This clonotype was counted a single time. The gene calls are TRBV27 and TRBJ1-2; possibly TRBD1 for D (5 bases). Trimming stripped 8 bases from V and 14 bases from J, with 24 bases between. The CDR3 length is 13 residues. The germline V gene encodes CDR1 MNHEY and CDR2 SMNVEV (reference sequence). DNA of the CDR3: TGTGCCAGCCGTAAAAGGGACGGCTTCTGGCTAACCTTC. Translating it yields CASRKRDGFWLTF.

The chain carries TRBV5-4 and TRBJ1-2, with 8 positions matching TRBD1. Germline values: CDR1 SGHNT, CDR2 YYREEE (reference sequence). The CDR3 spans 15 residues. V dropped 0 bases and J dropped 7; count of bases not matched to a gene: 8. The CDR3 protein is CASSLDRQGAAGYTF. The CDR3 coding sequence is TGTGCCAGCAGCTTGGATCGCCAGGGGGCGGCTGGCTACACCTTC.

This chain connects TRBV20-1 to TRBJ2-2; TRBD1 might be the D (6 bases). V was cut by 1 base and J by 0 bases, with 12 bases left in between. The CDR3 has 16 residues. The germline CDR1 and CDR2 sequences are DFQATT and SNEGSKA (reference sequence). Written as DNA, the CDR3 is TGCAGTGCTAGAGCTAACAGGGTCGCGAACACCGGGGAGCTGTTTTTT. The encoded protein is CSARANRVANTGELFF.

The V and J genes are TRBV6-5 and TRBJ1-5, with TRBD1 as a possible D gene (6 bases). Between the trimmed V and J ends, which lost 4 bases and 2 bases, there was a span of 9 bases. This CDR3 spans 14 amino acids. Looked up from germline, CDR1 is MNHEY and CDR2 is SVGAGI. The CDR3 loop reads CASSWRQGNQPQHF. DNA for the CDR3: TGTGCCAGCAGTTGGCGACAGGGCAATCAGCCCCAGCATTTT.

The chain combines TRBV7-2 with TRBJ1-1; D is ambiguous. In germline, CDR1 is SGHTA, CDR2 FQGNSA. CDR3 length: 13 residues. The ends were cut back, 5 bases at V and 1 base at J, with 8 bases in the middle. The CDR3 region is CASSPQKNTEAFF. CDR3 DNA: TGTGCCAGCAGCCCCCAGAAGAACACTGAAGCTTTCTTT.

The genes are TRBV27 and TRBJ1-2; D not certain. In germline, CDR1 is MNHEY, CDR2 SMNVEV (reference sequence). V was cut by 5 bases and J by 5 bases, with 15 bases left in between. This CDR3 region has 14 residues. CDR3 loop: CASSLGPWGYGYTF. As DNA, the CDR3 is TGTGCCAGCAGTCTCGGACCCTGGGGATATGGCTACACCTTC.

V is TRBV2 and J is TRBJ1-6; D ambiguous. Germline lookup yields CDR1 SNHLY and CDR2 FYNNEI. The CDR3 runs 14 residues. V was shortened by 2 bases and J by 7 bases, with 9 bases between the two germline ends. Here the CDR3 DNA reads TGTGCCAGCAGTGAATGGCGGGGAAATTCACCCCTCCACTTT. It translates to CASSEWRGNSPLHF.

This clonotype came up a few times. The rearrangement joins TRBV7-2 to TRBJ1-2, with D possibly matching TRBD1 (6 bases). This CDR3 contains 14 residues. The V gene lost 4 bases and the J gene lost 7 bases, with 16 bases spanning the gap. Germline loops: CDR1 SGHTA, CDR2 FQGNSA. CDR3 sequence: CASSSEQGMAGYTF. The CDR3 DNA sequence: TGTGCCAGCAGCTCAGAACAGGGAATGGCTGGCTACACCTTC.

This clonotype was observed a handful of times. The rearrangement links TRBV25-1 to TRBJ2-3; the D gene is possibly TRBD1 (6 bases). The V gene's germline CDR1 is MGHDK and CDR2 SYGVNS. The CDR3 covers 16 residues. V was cut by 5 bases and J by 1 base, with 16 bases left in between. CDR3 in DNA: TGTGCCAGCAGTCGGGCAGGGGAATACCGCACAGATACGCAGTATTTT. This sequence encodes CASSRAGEYRTDTQYF.

V gene TRBV7-9 combines with J gene TRBJ2-7; the match to TRBD2 covers 8 bases. The CDR3 covers 16 residues. The germline CDR1 and CDR2 sequences are SEHNR and FQNEAQ (reference sequence). Unmatched junction bases numbered 13, after V lost 5 bases and J lost 4 bases. CDR3 protein: CASSTPRGTSKYEQYF. The CDR3 region has the DNA TGTGCCAGCAGCACTCCAAGAGGGACTAGTAAATACGAGCAGTACTTC.

CDR3 nucleotides: TGCGCCAGCAGTGACCGGGGAGCAGCTGGCCAGCCCCAGCATTTT. It specifies CASSDRGAAGQPQHF. The genes are TRBV10-2 and TRBJ1-5; D gene unclear. This CDR3 has 15 amino acids. Germline CDR1 and CDR2: WSHSY and SAAADI. V was clipped by 3 bases and J by 7 bases, with 16 bases between them.

The chain is built from TRBV6-1 and TRBJ1-2, with D perhaps matching TRBD1 (5 bases). V was pared by 6 bases and J by 8 bases, with 13 bases between. The CDR3 loop spans 12 amino acids. Looked up from germline, CDR1 is MNHNS and CDR2 is SASEGT. DNA of the CDR3: TGTGCCAGCAGCAGGGTTTTGCAGGGCTACACCTTC. Amino acid sequence: CASSRVLQGYTF.

V and J are TRBV15 and TRBJ1-5; 11 bases are shared with TRBD1. The germline V gene encodes CDR1 LNHNV and CDR2 YYDKDF (reference sequence). The CDR3 totals 17 residues. With V trimmed by 0 bases and J by 2 bases, 3 bases remained unmatched. The CDR3 DNA follows: TGTGCCACCAGCAGAGAGGACAGGGGGCTTGGCAATCAGCCCCAGCATTTT. Translating gives CATSREDRGLGNQPQHF.

CDR3 protein: CASSLGAANSNQPQHF. In nucleotides, the CDR3 is TGTGCCAGCAGCCTCGGGGCCGCAAATAGCAATCAGCCCCAGCATTTT. This chain uses TRBV6-1 with TRBJ1-5; D is possibly TRBD1 (5 bases). The ends were cut back, 6 bases at V and 0 bases at J, with 15 bases in the middle. From germline, CDR1 is MNHNS and CDR2 SASEGT. CDR3 length equals 16 residues.

A few counts support this clonotype. The rearrangement joins TRBV6-1 to TRBJ1-2; D gene ambiguous. Trimming left V 4 bases short and J 2 bases short, with 8 bases between. The V gene's germline CDR1 is MNHNS and CDR2 SASEGT. This CDR3 has 13 residues. The CDR3 is CASSVGGNYGYTF. CDR3 DNA: TGTGCCAGCAGTGTTGGCGGAAACTATGGCTACACCTTC.

The chain has TRBV6-2 or TRBV6-3 and TRBJ2-5; the D is unclear. The CDR3 covers 15 residues. CDR1 is MNHEY, CDR2 SVGEGT, per germline. Trimming left V 2 bases short and J 6 bases short, with 16 bases between. The CDR3 nucleotides are TGTGCCAGCAGTTACCCCTCGGTGGTAATAAAGACCCAGTACTTC. It codes for CASSYPSVVIKTQYF.

This clonotype has only a few counts. The rearrangement links TRBV20-1 to TRBJ2-7; D unresolved. Germline CDR1 and CDR2: DFQATT and SNEGSKA (reference sequence). Trimming removed 4 bases at V and 2 bases at J, with 9 bases between. The CDR3 totals 12 residues. CDR3 in amino acids: CSATASPYEQYF. Written as DNA, the CDR3 is TGCAGTGCTACGGCCTCCCCCTACGAGCAGTACTTC.

Here the CDR3 DNA reads TGTGCCAGCAGCTTAACAATCGGATCAAGAAATCAGCCCCAGCATTTT. Protein product: CASSLTIGSRNQPQHF. V is TRBV7-2 and J is TRBJ1-5, with no clear D. The CDR3 length is 16 residues. Germline V lookup: CDR1 SGHTA, CDR2 FQGNSA. Trimming removed 2 bases at V and 4 bases at J, with 15 bases between.

This chain joins TRBV28 and TRBJ1-1, with 7 bases lining up with TRBD1. Germline values: CDR1 MDHEN, CDR2 SYDVKM. The CDR3 contains 15 residues. The V segment lost 6 bases and the J segment 0 bases; nucleotides outside the gene matches: 7. CDR3 nucleotide sequence: TGTGCCAGCAGCCCAGGGGGGGGGATGAACACTGAAGCTTTCTTT. It is translated as CASSPGGGMNTEAFF.

This clonotype was recorded a few times. The chain recombines TRBV18 with TRBJ1-5; possible D gene TRBD1, 6 bases. V was cut by 3 bases and J by 5 bases, with 14 bases left in between. Germline lookup yields CDR1 KGHSH and CDR2 LQKENI. The CDR3 is 15 residues long. The CDR3 here is CASSPTDSRDQPQHF. The CDR3 nucleotides read TGTGCCAGCTCACCGACGGACAGCCGCGATCAGCCCCAGCATTTT.

In this sample, this clonotype turned up a few times. J is TRBJ2-1 and V is TRBV20-1, with TRBD2 identical over 11 bases. After removal of 6 bases from V and 7 bases from J, the junction contained 8 bases not matched to a gene. This CDR3 spans 14 amino acids. Germline lookup yields CDR1 DFQATT and CDR2 SNEGSKA (reference sequence). The CDR3 is CSAQLAGVENEQFF. DNA of the CDR3: TGCAGTGCGCAACTAGCGGGAGTGGAAAATGAGCAGTTCTTC.

In its sample, this clonotype was seen once. The V and J genes are TRBV28 and TRBJ1-1; D unclear. The CDR3 totals 15 residues. Trimming removed 2 bases from V and 1 base from J, with 11 bases in between. Germline V gives CDR1 MDHEN, CDR2 SYDVKM. The CDR3 DNA follows: TGTGCCAGCAGTTTACACAGCCCTTGGAACACTGAAGCTTTCTTT. Its translation: CASSLHSPWNTEAFF.

This clonotype was seen more than once but under ten times. The chain combines TRBV20-1 with TRBJ1-2, with no clear D. V dropped 3 bases and J dropped 4 bases, with 18 bases sitting between them. Per germline, CDR1 DFQATT and CDR2 SNEGSKA (reference sequence). CDR3 size: 15 residues. CDR3 in amino acids: CSASSLGGWGYGYTF. The CDR3 DNA is TGCAGTGCTAGTTCATTGGGCGGGTGGGGCTATGGCTACACCTTC.

This sequence joins TRBV27 and TRBJ2-5; D possibly corresponds to TRBD2 (5 bases). CDR1 and CDR2 from the germline V gene are MNHEY and SMNVEV (reference sequence). The CDR3 totals 16 residues. The CDR3 DNA reads as TGTGCGACCAGCAGTTTAAAGGCGGGTGGTGGAGAGACCCAGTACTTC. This encodes CATSSLKAGGGETQYF.

The V gene is TRBV5-4, the J gene TRBJ1-3; the D gene is possibly TRBD1 (5 bases). Trimming took off 3 bases at V and 0 bases at J, with 13 bases between the two ends. Per the germline V gene, CDR1 is SGHNT and CDR2 is YYREEE (reference sequence). CDR3 size: 16 residues. The CDR3 region has the DNA TGTGCCAGCAGCTCGCTAACAGGTTCCTCTGGAAACACCATATATTTT. This translates into CASSSLTGSSGNTIYF.

The chain couples TRBV6-1 to TRBJ1-2; TRBD1 matches at 7 bases. The V segment lost 8 bases and the J segment 7 bases; nucleotides outside the gene matches: 13. CDR1 MNHNS and CDR2 SASEGT come from the germline V gene. This CDR3 region has 14 residues. The CDR3 region has the DNA TGTGCCAGCTCCCCTGGGGGGACAGTTGTTGGCTACACCTTC. Translated, it gives CASSPGGTVVGYTF.